Listed below are T cell receptor beta chains from one sample, sequenced in a study of cytomegalovirus exposure and HLA in healthy donors. Only in-frame clones appear in the TCRdb table, and some are missing; sequencing was by immunoSEQ multiplex PCR. This sample's table reports roughly 60,000 clones. The sample consisted of PBMCs. The receptors derive from a woman under 30 in good health and CMV-seronegative. Both conserved end residues are part of each CDR3. The order of the fields is V gene, CDR3 protein.

v_call: TRBV11-2; cdr3_aa: CASSPTGNQPQHF
v_call: TRBV19; cdr3_aa: CATALGVSGANVLTF
v_call: TRBV9; cdr3_aa: CASSVNGAYEQYF
v_call: TRBV30; cdr3_aa: CAWSGGGSTDTQYF
v_call: TRBV11-3; cdr3_aa: CASSDPQGKAEAFF
v_call: TRBV5-1; cdr3_aa: CASIAGGPRDTQYF
v_call: TRBV28; cdr3_aa: CASSSRQGDNEQFF
v_call: TRBV29-1; cdr3_aa: CSVGKSTRHNEQFF
v_call: TRBV25-1; cdr3_aa: CASSEQGTYEQYF
v_call: TRBV4-1; cdr3_aa: CASSPVGTDYEQYF
v_call: TRBV29-1; cdr3_aa: CSVDNGVGETQYF
v_call: TRBV29-1; cdr3_aa: CSVGDSGEQFF
v_call: TRBV19; cdr3_aa: CASSGQAYYGYTF
v_call: TRBV6-5; cdr3_aa: CASSYSNLANTEAFF
v_call: TRBV6-6; cdr3_aa: CASSQDNTDTQYF
v_call: TRBV28; cdr3_aa: CASSLSQGTTDTQYF
v_call: TRBV4-1; cdr3_aa: CASSQVTGGVETEAFF
v_call: TRBV5-1; cdr3_aa: CASSPVTESSGNTIYF
v_call: TRBV18; cdr3_aa: CASSPAGSAYRSYGYTF
v_call: TRBV18; cdr3_aa: CASSPSDILEPQHF
v_call: TRBV25-1; cdr3_aa: CASSGGTGGKSYEQYF
v_call: TRBV4-2; cdr3_aa: CASSQDKGHFNYGYTF
v_call: TRBV5-1; cdr3_aa: CASSLQSTDTQYF
v_call: TRBV9; cdr3_aa: CASNYLEEAMNTEAFF
v_call: TRBV6-6; cdr3_aa: CASGDGQPQHF
v_call: TRBV25-1; cdr3_aa: CASSEDRTDKSNQPQHF
v_call: TRBV6-5; cdr3_aa: CASSDRENTEAFF
v_call: TRBV27; cdr3_aa: CASSIRQGADTQYF
v_call: TRBV29-1; cdr3_aa: CSAWGLRTYEQYF
v_call: TRBV30; cdr3_aa: CAWRETVVENQYF
v_call: TRBV6-6; cdr3_aa: CASGQGQVDTEAFF
v_call: TRBV11-2; cdr3_aa: CASSLDLGRKYF
v_call: TRBV5-1; cdr3_aa: CASSLEPGTDSYEQYF
v_call: TRBV11-3; cdr3_aa: CASSLSPWAGRSYNEQFF
v_call: TRBV4-1; cdr3_aa: CASSLTPGQGNYGYTF
v_call: TRBV27; cdr3_aa: CASGYAGGTGQPQHF
v_call: TRBV30; cdr3_aa: CAWSPPGARSDNEQFF
v_call: TRBV30; cdr3_aa: CARTTGVRTEAFF
v_call: TRBV7-2; cdr3_aa: CASSFGVRVVDTQYF
v_call: TRBV9; cdr3_aa: CASEGQGYGYTF
v_call: TRBV9; cdr3_aa: CASSSSGALYEQYF
v_call: TRBV4-1; cdr3_aa: CASSQPIEENTQYF
v_call: TRBV2; cdr3_aa: CASIKGRGNQPQHF
v_call: TRBV18; cdr3_aa: CASSPAGPNTEAFF
v_call: TRBV25-1; cdr3_aa: CASSGQGATEAFF
v_call: TRBV6-1; cdr3_aa: CASLAGVEYNEQFF
v_call: TRBV2; cdr3_aa: CASSVDSTNYGYTF
v_call: TRBV18; cdr3_aa: CASSPTTGPNQPQHF
v_call: TRBV13; cdr3_aa: CASSLRQGNEKLFF
v_call: TRBV9; cdr3_aa: CASSWKDGGGYNEQFF
v_call: TRBV6-5; cdr3_aa: CASSIGVRDGYTF
v_call: TRBV5-4; cdr3_aa: CASSGNRGPSGYTF
v_call: TRBV29-1; cdr3_aa: CSVEEYGYTF
v_call: TRBV7-2; cdr3_aa: CASSLAAGASYEQYF
v_call: TRBV6-5; cdr3_aa: CASSYSLGSGYEQYF
v_call: TRBV19; cdr3_aa: CASSGGSGTGELFF
v_call: TRBV13; cdr3_aa: CASSSQGGNTEAFF
v_call: TRBV30; cdr3_aa: CSTSGSDAQYF
v_call: TRBV30; cdr3_aa: CAWSEGRGSDTQYF
v_call: TRBV9; cdr3_aa: CASSLRTGGDEQYF